A single sample gave rise to the 25 T cell receptor beta chains below, sequenced in a study of metastatic and nonmetastatic thyroid tumors. Thyroid surgery was performed in patients who had received no treatment beforehand. TCRdb reprocessed the PCR reads using MiXCR. This table holds around 89,000 clones, about 15% found once. The sequencing sample was made of blood. These receptors came from a female donor with papillary thyroid cancer or a benign thyroid nodule (not recorded which). Some clones in this sample may be carry-over from other donors' samples.

The chain employs TRBV20-1 and TRBJ2-3; a weak D match, TRBD1 (6 bases). There are 14 residues in the CDR3. V was trimmed by 3 bases and J by 6 bases, leaving 16 bases between them. The germline CDR1 and CDR2 sequences are DFQATT and SNEGSKA (reference sequence). The CDR3 reads CSARRGGRWDTQYF. CDR3 DNA sequence: TGCAGTGCTAGGCGAGGGGGTCGTTGGGATACGCAGTATTTT.

This clone was counted ten times or more. The V call is TRBV12-3 or TRBV12-4, the J call TRBJ2-7; 9 bases align to TRBD1. The junction had 12 bases not matched to a gene; V was cut back by 4 bases and J by 5 bases. The CDR3 consists of 16 residues. CDR3 sequence (DNA): TGTGCCAGCAGTTCTTTTGGGGGGACAGGGTCCCACGAGCAGTACTTC. The encoded protein is CASSSFGGTGSHEQYF.

This clone was seen repeatedly, ten times or more. V and J are TRBV6-5 and TRBJ1-1, with no clear D. The germline V and J ends were trimmed by 2 bases and 0 bases, with 13 bases remaining between them. The CDR3 is made up of 16 amino acids. Germline V gene data show CDR1 as MNHEY and CDR2 as SVGAGI. In DNA form, the CDR3 reads TGTGCCAGCAGTTACCGCACGGGTTTCATGAACACTGAAGCTTTCTTT. It translates to CASSYRTGFMNTEAFF.

V gene TRBV3-1 combines with J gene TRBJ2-2; D gene uncertain. Germline assignment: CDR1 LGHDT and CDR2 YNNKEL (reference sequence). The length of the CDR3 is 12 residues. Trimming cost V 1 base and J 13 bases, with 10 bases left between them. CDR3 in amino acids: CASSQAASRLFF. CDR3 sequence (DNA): TGTGCCAGCAGCCAAGCAGCCTCGAGGCTGTTTTTT.

This clone was seen ten or more times. This sequence joins TRBV11-3 and TRBJ2-3; D unclear. The CDR3 loop spans 12 amino acids. The germline V gene has CDR1 SGHNT and CDR2 YENEEA. With 3 bases removed from V and 1 base from J, the gap between germline ends came to 2 bases. As DNA, the CDR3 is TGTGCCAGCAGCTTCGGCACAGATACGCAGTATTTT. Translating gives CASSFGTDTQYF.

This clone appeared once. The CDR3 sequence is CASSLVCRGNEQFF. The DNA for the CDR3 is TGTGCCAGCAGCTTGGTGTGCAGGGGCAATGAGCAGTTCTTC. V gene TRBV5-4 combines with J gene TRBJ2-1; D may be TRBD1 (6 bases). The length of the CDR3 is 14 residues. Germline CDR1 reads SGHNT; CDR2 reads YYREEE (reference sequence). The V gene lost 0 bases and the J gene lost 6 bases, with 10 bases spanning the gap.

The sample holds many counts of this clone. The chain is built from TRBV7-8 and TRBJ1-2; weak D call: TRBD1 (5 bases). V was shortened by 1 base and J by 7 bases, with 16 bases between the two germline ends. CDR1 SGHVS and CDR2 FQNEAQ come from the germline V gene. CDR3 size: 15 residues. CDR3 protein: CASSLVPGELSGYTF. CDR3 bases: TGTGCCAGCAGCTTAGTTCCGGGGGAATTGAGTGGCTACACCTTC.

To note about this clone: A much larger clone is a single base away; this may be a read error. The chain joins TRBV5-1 to TRBJ2-7; TRBD1 agrees at 9 bases. CDR1 is SGHRS and CDR2 is YFSETQ in the germline V gene. CDR3 length: 15 residues. The CDR3 is CAGSFPGTGLGEHYF. In DNA form, the CDR3 reads TGCGCCGGCAGCTTTCCCGGGACAGGGCTCGGCGAGCATTACTTC.

This clone was seen many times. V usage is TRBV5-1 and J usage is TRBJ2-7, with D tentatively TRBD1 (5 bases). V was shortened by 0 bases and J by 5 bases, with 18 bases between the two germline ends. Looked up from germline, CDR1 is SGHRS and CDR2 is YFSETQ. The CDR3 length is 16 residues. In DNA, the CDR3 is TGCGCCAGCAGCTTGGGGAGCGTGACAGCGAGCGACGAGCAGTACTTC. The encoded protein is CASSLGSVTASDEQYF.

Notes on this clone: This may be a read error: a much more frequent sequence differs by one nucleotide. The rearrangement links TRBV20-1 to TRBJ1-1; a weak D match, TRBD1 (6 bases). CDR1 and CDR2 from the germline V gene are DFQATT and SNEGSKA (reference sequence). The CDR3 is made up of 12 amino acids. This chain's CDR3 is CSGGGPNTEGFF. CDR3 DNA: TGCAGTGGAGGGGGGCCGAACACTGAAGGTTTCTTT.

The rearrangement links TRBV5-4 to TRBJ1-2; 7 nucleotides match TRBD1. CDR1 is SGHNT and CDR2 is YYREEE in the germline V gene (reference sequence). V shed 0 bases, J shed 1 base, and the junction held 3 bases outside the gene matches. The CDR3 runs 15 residues. The CDR3, as DNA: TGTGCCAGCAGCTTGGGGGACAGAATTAACTATGGCTACACCTTC. Amino acid sequence: CASSLGDRINYGYTF.

Turning to this clone: In this CDR3 the conserved last residue, phenylalanine or tryptophan, is missing, so a read error is likely. The V gene is TRBV6-4, the J gene TRBJ1-4; 8 nucleotides agree with TRBD1. CDR1 and CDR2 (germline): MRHNA, SNTAGT. The trim removed 6 bases at V and 8 bases at J, leaving 8 bases unmatched. CDR3 length: 14 amino acids. The CDR3 sequence is CASRLDRVGEKLFL. In nucleotides, the CDR3 is TGTGCCAGCAGGCTGGACAGGGTAGGAGAAAAACTGTTTCTT.

Details on this clone: Given a much more abundant clone one base away, this may be a read error. V usage is TRBV28 and J usage is TRBJ2-5; 7 bases align to TRBD2. V lost 11 bases, J lost 3 bases, and 6 bases stayed unmatched. The CDR3 has 12 residues. Germline-derived CDR1 and CDR2 are MDHEN and SYDVKM. The CDR3 spells CAGTGTKETQYF. The CDR3, as DNA: TGTGCCGGCACCGGGACTAAAGAGACCCAGTACTTC.

This clone was counted between two and nine times. The chain joins TRBV6-1 to TRBJ1-6, with 7 bases aligning to TRBD1. J lost 8 bases, V lost 6 bases, and 10 bases had no gene match. Germline-derived CDR1 and CDR2 are MNHNS and SASEGT. The CDR3 covers 15 residues. The CDR3 DNA sequence: TGTGCCAGCAGCCACACCCGGACAGGTGATTCACCCCTCCACTTT. Its protein is CASSHTRTGDSPLHF.

This clone has ten or more counts. This rearrangement joins TRBV20-1 to TRBJ2-1, with D possibly TRBD2 on 6 matching bases. This CDR3 contains 14 residues. V lost 6 bases to trimming and J lost 3 bases, with 15 bases between them. The germline V gene encodes CDR1 DFQATT and CDR2 SNEGSKA (reference sequence). The DNA for the CDR3 is TGCAGTGCGATGGACTATAGAAACTACAATGAGCAGTTCTTC. Residues: CSAMDYRNYNEQFF.

DNA for the CDR3: TGTGCCAGCAGAGGGACAGGGGGCAACTATGGCTACACCTTC. Translated, it gives CASRGTGGNYGYTF. The chain uses TRBV27 and TRBJ1-2; 12 positions match TRBD1. Germline V CDR1 and CDR2: MNHEY, SMNVEV (reference sequence). Trimming took 6 bases from V and 2 from J; bases not matched to a gene: 1. The CDR3 loop spans 14 amino acids.

This clone was detected many times. The gene calls are TRBV4-2 and TRBJ2-1, with D possibly being TRBD1 or TRBD2 (5 bases each). Trimming removed 0 bases at V and 2 bases at J, with 11 bases between. The CDR3 loop spans 16 amino acids. CDR1 is LGHNA, CDR2 YNFKEQ, per germline. CDR3 in amino acids: CASSQEPGPPYNEQFF. CDR3 sequence (DNA): TGTGCCAGCAGCCAAGAGCCGGGACCCCCCTACAATGAGCAGTTCTTC.

A remark on this clone: Since a much larger clone is just one base distant, this may be a read error. V usage is TRBV14 and J usage is TRBJ2-5; D gene ambiguous. The CDR3 contains 14 residues. Germline loops: CDR1 SGHDN, CDR2 FVKESK. V lost 5 bases, J lost 4 bases, and 14 bases lay in between. The CDR3 loop reads CASSTGGLLETQYF. CDR3 nucleotides: TGTGCCAGCAGCACCGGCGGCTTGTTAGAGACCCAGTACTTC.

This clone appeared many times. The genes are TRBV5-1 and TRBJ2-1; D remains ambiguous. Trimming cost V 5 bases and J 8 bases, with 17 bases left between them. The germline V gene has CDR1 SGHRS and CDR2 YFSETQ. The CDR3 covers 14 residues. This chain's CDR3 is CASSWAAPKDEQFF. CDR3 DNA: TGCGCCAGCAGTTGGGCGGCTCCCAAGGATGAGCAGTTCTTC.

There are many counts of this clone. This chain uses TRBV4-2 with TRBJ2-7; 8 bases agree with TRBD2. Germline CDR1 reads LGHNA; CDR2 reads YNFKEQ. The CDR3 consists of 14 residues. Trimming cost V 0 bases and J 7 bases; bases outside gene matches: 5. The CDR3 nucleotides read TGTGCCAGCAGCCAAGAGACGGGAGGGCGGGAGCAGTACTTC. It yields the protein CASSQETGGREQYF.

Remarks on this clone: Given a much more abundant clone one base away, this may be a read error. The chain has TRBV27 and TRBJ2-2; 10 positions match TRBD2. The V gene's germline CDR1 is MNHEY and CDR2 SMNVEV (reference sequence). The CDR3 contains 17 residues. CDR3 nucleotide sequence: TGTGCCAGCCGGGGTCTAGCGGGGGCAACGAACGCCGGGGAGCTGTTTTTT. Its protein product is CASRGLAGATNAGELFF.

This clone was seen at least ten times. This chain joins TRBV6-2 or TRBV6-3 and TRBJ2-4; D possibly corresponds to TRBD2 (6 bases). Germline CDR1 MNHEY, CDR2 SVGEGT. This CDR3 is built from 15 residues. V lost 2 bases and J lost 3, with 11 bases in between. The CDR3 region has the DNA TGTGCCAGCAGTTACGGGGGAGGTGGCAAAAACATTCAGTACTTC. Translated, it gives CASSYGGGGKNIQYF.

This clone came up many times. The CDR3 nucleotides read TGTGCCAGCAGTTCGGGACAGGGATTATACGAGCAGTACTTC. Its protein product is CASSSGQGLYEQYF. The chain is built from TRBV28 and TRBJ2-7; the match to TRBD1 covers 9 bases. Germline CDR1 is MDHEN and CDR2 is SYDVKM. V trimming: 4 bases; J trimming: 4 bases; junction bases outside the gene matches: 5. This CDR3 spans 14 amino acids.

This clone was observed at least ten times. This chain joins TRBV6-1 and TRBJ1-5; 7 nucleotides line up with TRBD1. Germline V lookup: CDR1 MNHNS, CDR2 SASEGT. The CDR3 has 15 residues. V trimming: 6 bases; J trimming: 0 bases; junction bases outside the gene matches: 5. CDR3 amino acids: CASRPGTDSNQPQHF. Written as DNA, the CDR3 is TGTGCCAGCAGGCCCGGGACAGATAGCAATCAGCCCCAGCATTTT.

This clone was seen many times. The chain is built from TRBV7-2 and TRBJ2-3; TRBD1 aligns across 7 bases. The CDR3 contains 15 residues. Germline V gene data show CDR1 as SGHTA and CDR2 as FQGNSA. The V and J ends lost 5 bases and 4 bases, in that order; junction bases with no gene match: 9. The CDR3 is CASSPPRTGSDTQYF. The CDR3 DNA follows: TGTGCCAGCAGCCCCCCGCGGACAGGTTCAGATACGCAGTATTTT.